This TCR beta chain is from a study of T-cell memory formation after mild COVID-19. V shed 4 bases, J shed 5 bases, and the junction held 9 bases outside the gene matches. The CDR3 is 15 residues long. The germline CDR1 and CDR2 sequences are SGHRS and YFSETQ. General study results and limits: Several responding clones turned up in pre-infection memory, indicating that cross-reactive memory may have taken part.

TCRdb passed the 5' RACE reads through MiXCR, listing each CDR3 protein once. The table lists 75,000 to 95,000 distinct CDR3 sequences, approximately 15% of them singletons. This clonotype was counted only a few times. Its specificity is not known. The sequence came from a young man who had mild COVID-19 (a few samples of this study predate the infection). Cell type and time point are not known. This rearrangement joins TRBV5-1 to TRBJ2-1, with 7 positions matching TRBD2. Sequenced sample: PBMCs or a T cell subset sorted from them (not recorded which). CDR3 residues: CASSPWAGVDNEQFF. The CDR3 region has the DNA TGCGCCAGCAGCCCTTGGGCGGGGGTTGACAATGAGCAGTTCTTC.